This T cell receptor beta chain was documented in a study of response to subunit inactivated influenza vaccine. Study-wide results and limits: After each seasonal influenza vaccination, few new T cells are recruited, the authors suggested.

The CDR3 covers 12 residues. Unmatched junction bases numbered 2, after V lost 5 bases and J lost 7 bases. Each CDR3 protein is one row after TCRdb ran MiXCR on the RT-PCR reads. The sample has over 450,000 distinct CDR3 sequences; 10% to 15% are singletons. In its sample, this clonotype was seen a few times. The antigen is undetermined. The material was PBMCs from blood, obtained about 6 weeks after vaccination. The sequence derives from a man aged 50 to 59 who received an inactivated influenza vaccine. The chain joins TRBV12-3 or TRBV12-4 to TRBJ1-2; TRBD1 matches 9 bases. CDR3 loop: CASSPQGAGYTF. The CDR3 DNA reads TGTGCCAGCAGTCCACAGGGGGCTGGCTACACCTTC.